Presented here are 20 T cell receptor beta chains from one specimen sequenced in a study of long-term antiretroviral therapy in people with HIV. Running of the v3.0 immunoSEQ assay took place at survey level. Using immunoSEQ multiplex PCR, the repertoire was profiled, and TCRdb retains in-frame clones only, with some absent. The profile covers tens of thousands of clones, with around 82% appearing a single time and almost 5% taken by the ten largest. The specimen was unsorted PBMCs, collected 0.5 years after starting antiretroviral therapy. The receptor source for this set is a woman aged 40 to 50 with HIV.

The chain has TRBV4-3 and TRBJ1-1; 7 bases are a match to TRBD1. Germline CDR1 reads LGHNA; CDR2 reads YSLEER. V trimming: 3 bases; J trimming: 1 base; junction bases outside the gene matches: 5. The length of the CDR3 is 15 residues. CDR3 bases: TGCGCCAGCAGCCAGCACAGGGGCGGGAACACTGAAGCTTTCTTT. Its translation is CASSQHRGGNTEAFF.

The rearrangement uses TRBV15 and TRBJ1-5; possible D gene TRBD1, 6 bases. V was pared by 3 bases and J by 4 bases, with 13 bases between. The CDR3 sequence is 15 residues long. The germline V gene has CDR1 LNHNV and CDR2 YYDKDF (reference sequence). CDR3 in amino acids: CATSRGGSVNQPQHF. Written as DNA, the CDR3 is TGTGCCACCAGCAGGGGGGGCAGTGTAAATCAGCCCCAGCATTTT.

This chain uses TRBV6-5 with TRBJ2-2; D possibly corresponds to TRBD2 (5 bases). Germline assignment: CDR1 MNHEY and CDR2 SVGAGI. V was pared by 5 bases and J by 5 bases, with 6 bases between. CDR3 size: 12 residues. The CDR3 nucleotides are TGTGCCAGCAGTCGAGGGACCGGGGAGCTGTTTTTT. Protein: CASSRGTGELFF.

J is TRBJ2-1 and V is TRBV30; D gene ambiguous. Germline values: CDR1 GTSNPN, CDR2 SVGIG (reference sequence). The CDR3 runs 15 residues. Between the trimmed V and J ends, which lost 1 base and 8 bases, there was a span of 18 bases. CDR3 sequence reads: CAWSEILFSRDEQFF. CDR3 coding DNA: TGTGCCTGGAGTGAGATCCTGTTTTCCAGAGATGAGCAGTTCTTC.

CDR3 residues: CASRLADTQYF. The CDR3 bases are TGCGCCAGCAGGCTCGCAGATACGCAGTATTTT. The V gene is TRBV5-1, the J gene TRBJ2-3; no clear D gene. V was pared by 5 bases and J by 4 bases, with 5 bases between. The CDR3 spans 11 residues. Germline V gene data show CDR1 as SGHRS and CDR2 as YFSETQ. The complete variable domain, with remaining parts taken from reference TRBV5-1 and TRBJ2-3, reads KAGVTQTPRYLIKTRGQQVTLSCSPISGHRSVSWYQQTPGQGLQFLFEYFSETQRNKGNFPGRFSGRQFSNSRSEMNVSTLELGDSALYLCASRLADTQYFGPGTRLTVL.

This chain joins TRBV11-2 and TRBJ2-5; D remains ambiguous. Germline loops: CDR1 SGHAT, CDR2 FQNNGV. The CDR3 is made up of 17 amino acids. V lost 0 bases to trimming and J lost 5 bases, with 19 bases between them. CDR3 bases: TGTGCCAGCAGCTTAGATGGGCCGAGAGGCCCCGGGGAGACCCAGTACTTC. It translates to CASSLDGPRGPGETQYF. The entire variable domain, with the rest obtained from reference TRBV11-2 and TRBJ2-5, is as follows: EAGVAQSPRYKIIEKRQSVAFWCNPISGHATLYWYQQILGQGPKLLIQFQNNGVVDDSQLPKDRFSAERLKGVDSTLKIQPAKLEDSAVYLCASSLDGPRGPGETQYFGPGTRLLVL.

The count of this clone is one. The chain is built from TRBV19 and TRBJ2-1, with 7 bases aligning to TRBD1. CDR3 length: 14 amino acids. The V segment lost 11 bases and the J segment 4 bases; nucleotides outside the gene matches: 11. The germline V gene encodes CDR1 LNHDA and CDR2 SQIVND (reference sequence). CDR3 sequence (DNA): TGTGCCTCGCTCGGGACAGCTACTTACAATGAGCAGTTCTTC. Amino acids: CASLGTATYNEQFF.

CDR3 DNA: TGTGCCAGCACTAACCTACAGGGGACTCAACAAGAGACCCAGTACTTC. This encodes CASTNLQGTQQETQYF. This chain joins TRBV25-1 and TRBJ2-5; maybe TRBD1 (7 bases). The germline V gene has CDR1 MGHDK and CDR2 SYGVNS. V shed 7 bases and J shed 2 bases, with 20 bases lying between them. The CDR3 has 16 amino acids.

The chain combines TRBV7-2 with TRBJ2-5; D not resolved. With 1 base removed from V and 5 bases from J, the gap between germline ends came to 11 bases. The CDR3 totals 14 residues. Germline V gene lookup returns CDR1 SGHTA and CDR2 FQGNSA. In nucleotides, the CDR3 is TGTGCCAGCAGCTTAGAACAGAGACGGGAGACCCAGTACTTC. This translates into CASSLEQRRETQYF. Variable domain in full (rest from reference TRBV7-2 and TRBJ2-5): GAGVSQSPSNKVTEKGKDVELRCDPISGHTALYWYRQSLGQGLEFLIYFQGNSAPDKSGLPSDRFSAERTGGSVSTLTIQRTQQEDSAVYLCASSLEQRRETQYFGPGTRLLVL.

The rearrangement links TRBV10-3 to TRBJ2-7; 8 nucleotides agree with TRBD1. Germline trimming cut 4 bases from V and 5 bases from J; bases unmatched to any gene: 7. The CDR3 spans 14 residues. From germline, CDR1 is ENHRY and CDR2 SYGVKD. The CDR3, as DNA: TGTGCCATCAGTGCTATGACAGGGGAAAACGAGCAGTACTTC. This gives the protein CAISAMTGENEQYF.

V usage is TRBV6-5 and J usage is TRBJ1-6; D is undetermined. CDR3 length: 14 residues. The germline V gene has CDR1 MNHEY and CDR2 SVGAGI. V was pared by 7 bases and J by 8 bases, with 15 bases between. The CDR3 region is CASKAAGPYSPLHF. DNA of the CDR3: TGTGCCAGCAAAGCCGCGGGTCCCTATTCACCCCTCCACTTT.

The gene calls are TRBV19 and TRBJ1-6; possibly TRBD1 for D (5 bases). The CDR3 length is 15 residues. V was shortened by 7 bases and J by 4 bases, with 14 bases between the two germline ends. Germline CDR1 and CDR2: LNHDA and SQIVND (reference sequence). CDR3 sequence (DNA): TGTGCCAGTAACCTAATCCGGGGGTATAATTCACCCCTCCACTTT. Translation gives CASNLIRGYNSPLHF.

The chain has TRBV5-1 and TRBJ2-7; 12 bases fit TRBD1. Germline V lookup: CDR1 SGHRS, CDR2 YFSETQ. V shed 4 bases and J 5 bases; nucleotides not matched to a gene: 4. The CDR3 totals 14 residues. For the CDR3, the DNA is TGCGCCAGCAGCCCGGGACAGGGGGCCCACGAGCAGTACTTC. Translation: CASSPGQGAHEQYF.

The gene calls are TRBV7-9 and TRBJ2-3; 11 nucleotides align to TRBD2. The CDR3 runs to 13 residues. J lost 7 bases, V lost 6 bases, and 3 bases had no gene match. CDR1 is SEHNR, CDR2 FQNEAQ, per germline (reference sequence). CDR3 in amino acids: CASSTSGGYTQYF. The CDR3 DNA sequence: TGTGCCAGCAGTACTAGCGGGGGCTATACGCAGTATTTT.

This clone was seen a single time. This sequence joins TRBV27 and TRBJ2-1, with TRBD2 matching 14 bases. Germline loops: CDR1 MNHEY, CDR2 SMNVEV (reference sequence). The CDR3 consists of 16 residues. Losses at the gene ends were 2 bases for V and 10 bases for J; bases not matched to a gene: 7. This chain's CDR3 is CASSLVGTSGGGEQFF. In DNA, the CDR3 is TGTGCCAGCAGTTTAGTAGGGACTAGCGGGGGCGGAGAGCAGTTCTTC.

The chain employs TRBV5-4 and TRBJ2-3; D unclear. The CDR3 is 11 residues long. V gave up 4 bases and J gave up 4 bases, with 4 bases separating them. Per germline, CDR1 SGHNT and CDR2 YYREEE (reference sequence). CDR3 loop: CASSGADTQYF. The CDR3 DNA reads TGTGCCAGCAGCGGGGCAGATACGCAGTATTTT.

This chain connects TRBV5-1 to TRBJ2-1, with 10 bases fitting TRBD2. With V trimmed by 3 bases and J by 4 bases, 10 bases remained unmatched. There are 17 residues in the CDR3. Looked up from germline, CDR1 is SGHRS and CDR2 is YFSETQ. CDR3 amino acids: CASSSTHRTSGYNEQFF. The CDR3 region has the DNA TGCGCCAGCAGCTCGACCCACCGGACTAGCGGATACAATGAGCAGTTCTTC.

V and J are TRBV12-2 and TRBJ2-3; the D segment call TRBD1 is taken from the table without a DNA check. TRBV12-2 is a pseudogene segment. The CDR3 is 15 residues long. The CDR3 loop reads CASRLEVSPGDTQYF. DNA for the CDR3: TGTGCAAGTCGCTTAGAAGTATCCCCAGGAGATACGCAGTATTTT.

The chain combines TRBV19 with TRBJ2-1; D is undetermined. Germline CDR1 reads LNHDA; CDR2 reads SQIVND (reference sequence). V was trimmed by 0 bases and J by 3 bases, leaving 3 bases between them. The CDR3 has 13 amino acids. DNA for the CDR3: TGTGCCAGTAGTATAGACAGCTACAATGAGCAGTTCTTC. This translates into CASSIDSYNEQFF.

The table lists this clone with a count of one. The rearrangement uses TRBV16 and TRBJ1-1, with D possibly matching TRBD1 (5 bases). Deletions cut 11 bases from V and 0 bases from J, with 13 bases between. The CDR3 runs 13 residues. Looked up from germline, CDR1 is KGHSY and CDR2 is FQNENV. The DNA for the CDR3 is TGTGCCCGCCAGGGCACCTTGAACACTGAAGCTTTCTTT. Translating gives CARQGTLNTEAFF.